The 29 T cell receptor beta chains given below trace back to one sample, sequenced in a study of T cells in Graves' hyperthyroidism and ophthalmopathy. Researchers took RNA transcripts and amplified the TCR beta CDR3 regions from them. Researchers ran a first-round RT-PCR on the TCR CDR3 using the HTBI primer set. TCRdb fed the multiplex PCR reads into MiXCR, producing one record per CDR3 protein. The data contain 600,000 to 900,000 distinct CDR3 sequences, roughly 15% of them seen just once; the ten biggest clones take up 8.4%. Sequenced: blood. The receptor set was obtained from a man aged 18-30 years with Graves' hyperthyroidism.

The chain uses TRBV10-3 and TRBJ2-1; 9 positions agree with TRBD1. The J segment lost 6 bases and the V segment lost 8 bases, leaving 5 bases of the junction unmatched. Germline loops: CDR1 ENHRY, CDR2 SYGVKD. The CDR3 contains 13 residues. The CDR3 spells CAILDRGGNEQFF. For the CDR3, the DNA is TGTGCCATCTTGGACAGGGGAGGCAATGAGCAGTTCTTC.

This clonotype was counted ten times or more. This chain uses TRBV2 with TRBJ1-5; D not certain. Germline V gives CDR1 SNHLY, CDR2 FYNNEI. V lost 0 bases to trimming and J lost 4 bases, with 16 bases between them. The CDR3 is 17 residues long. Written as DNA, the CDR3 is TGTGCCAGCAGTGAAGCTAGAACCAACCAATGGAATCAGCCCCAGCATTTT. It encodes CASSEARTNQWNQPQHF.

Ten or more counts support this clonotype. The chain carries TRBV2 and TRBJ1-2; TRBD1 aligns across 7 bases. The CDR3 runs 16 residues. The trim removed 4 bases at V and 6 bases at J, leaving 14 bases unmatched. Germline assignment: CDR1 SNHLY and CDR2 FYNNEI. This chain's CDR3 is CASSGDSRWVGDGYTF. The CDR3 region has the DNA TGTGCCAGCAGTGGGGACAGCCGGTGGGTCGGGGATGGCTACACCTTC. The full variable domain, rest sourced from reference TRBV2 and TRBJ1-2, is EPEVTQTPSHQVTQMGQEVILRCVPISNHLYFYWYRQILGQKVEFLVSFYNNEISEKSEIFDDQFSVERPDGSNFTLKIRSTKLEDSAMYFCASSGDSRWVGDGYTFGSGTRLTVV.

The sample holds many counts of this clonotype. This chain links TRBV30 with TRBJ2-1, with TRBD2 as a possible D gene (5 bases). Germline CDR1 and CDR2: GTSNPN and SVGIG (reference sequence). This CDR3 spans 16 amino acids. Trimming took 0 bases from V and 9 from J, leaving 21 bases between them. The CDR3: CAWSVLGLPASGEQFF. As DNA, the CDR3 is TGTGCCTGGAGTGTACTAGGTCTCCCAGCCTCGGGTGAGCAGTTCTTC.

This clonotype was seen at least ten times. The rearrangement links TRBV5-1 to TRBJ1-1; D is possibly TRBD1 (6 bases). V shed 4 bases and J shed 4 bases, with 17 bases lying between them. CDR3 length: 15 amino acids. CDR1 SGHRS and CDR2 YFSETQ come from the germline V gene. CDR3 protein: CASSLNREGRTEAFF. The CDR3 nucleotides read TGCGCCAGCAGCCTAAACAGGGAGGGACGCACTGAAGCTTTCTTT.

This clonotype has ten or more counts. This rearrangement joins TRBV7-9 to TRBJ2-7; D is unresolved. V shed 1 base and J shed 3 bases, with 10 bases lying between them. Germline V gives CDR1 SEHNR, CDR2 FQNEAQ (reference sequence). The CDR3 runs to 14 residues. CDR3 bases: TGTGCCAGCAGCTTAGACGCCTACTTCTACGAGCAGTACTTC. Translated: CASSLDAYFYEQYF. The entire variable domain, with the rest obtained from reference TRBV7-9 and TRBJ2-7, is as follows: DTGVSQNPRHKITKRGQNVTFRCDPISEHNRLYWYRQTLGQGPEFLTYFQNEAQLEKSRLLSDRFSAERPKGSFSTLEIQRTEQGDSAMYLCASSLDAYFYEQYFGPGTRLTVT.

Ten or more counts support this clonotype. The chain carries TRBV28 and TRBJ2-7; D remains ambiguous. Trimming pared 5 bases from V and 6 bases from J, leaving 14 bases between. The germline CDR1 and CDR2 sequences are MDHEN and SYDVKM. This CDR3 contains 13 residues. This CDR3 reads CASSPGSFAEQYF. The CDR3 bases are TGTGCCAGCAGTCCCGGATCATTTGCCGAGCAGTACTTC.

Ten or more counts support this clonotype. This chain links TRBV28 with TRBJ1-6; D gene uncertain. The CDR3 covers 14 residues. CDR1 MDHEN and CDR2 SYDVKM come from the germline V gene. Between the trimmed V and J ends, which lost 3 bases and 8 bases, there was a span of 11 bases. The CDR3: CASSFGGRDSPLHF. In DNA, the CDR3 is TGTGCCAGCAGTTTCGGAGGGAGAGATTCACCCCTCCACTTT.

This clonotype was picked up many times. The chain has TRBV6-1 and TRBJ2-5; 7 nucleotides align to TRBD1. CDR1 is MNHNS, CDR2 SASEGT, per germline. V shed 5 bases, J shed 2 bases, and the junction held 11 bases outside the gene matches. This CDR3 has 16 amino acids. CDR3 protein: CASSTSTGAGQETQYF. CDR3 nucleotide sequence: TGTGCCAGCAGTACAAGTACAGGGGCAGGGCAAGAGACCCAGTACTTC.

CDR3 sequence (DNA): TGTGCCAGCAGTGCCCCAGACAGGGGGCTCCTCAATCAGCCCCAGCATTTT. This translates into CASSAPDRGLLNQPQHF. The chain couples TRBV6-4 to TRBJ1-5; 10 bases are shared with TRBD1. Trimming took 4 bases from V and 3 from J; bases not matched to a gene: 9. The CDR3 consists of 17 residues. CDR1 is MRHNA and CDR2 is SNTAGT in the germline V gene.

The genes are TRBV18 and TRBJ1-5; D gene ambiguous. Per the germline V gene, CDR1 is KGHSH and CDR2 is LQKENI. The CDR3 runs to 13 residues. Trimming pared 1 base from V and 7 bases from J, leaving 8 bases between. In DNA form, the CDR3 reads TGTGCCAGCTCACCACATGTCGTCCAGCCCCAGCATTTT. It is translated as CASSPHVVQPQHF.

Details on this clonotype: A much more abundant neighbour one base away suggests this may be a read error. The chain links TRBV20-1 to TRBJ2-3; 11 nucleotides match TRBD2. There are 14 residues in the CDR3. V was clipped by 3 bases and J by 3 bases; unmatched bases: 2. Germline-derived CDR1 and CDR2 are DFQATT and SNEGSKA (reference sequence). The CDR3 nucleotides are TGCAGTGCTAGTACTAGCGGGAGAACAGATACGCAGTATTTT. Its protein product is CSASTSGRTDTQYF.

This clonotype was counted ten times or more. The V call is TRBV12-3 or TRBV12-4, the J call TRBJ2-3, with D maybe TRBD2 (5 bases). Trimming took off 11 bases at V and 2 bases at J, with 14 bases between the two ends. The CDR3 is made up of 13 amino acids. CDR3 sequence: CAVTGLDTDTQYF. The CDR3 nucleotides read TGTGCCGTTACGGGGTTGGACACAGATACGCAGTATTTT.

V usage is TRBV6-1 and J usage is TRBJ2-7; D perhaps matches TRBD2 (5 bases). This CDR3 has 12 amino acids. Germline loops: CDR1 MNHNS, CDR2 SASEGT. Trimming took 5 bases from V and 7 from J, leaving 12 bases between them. CDR3 sequence: CASSRVEVEQYF. In nucleotides, the CDR3 is TGTGCCAGCAGTAGGGTGGAGGTAGAGCAGTACTTC.

The CDR3 here is CASSMPGSRLETQYF. In DNA, the CDR3 is TGTGCCAGTAGTATGCCGGGGAGCCGGCTGGAGACCCAGTACTTC. V and J are TRBV19 and TRBJ2-5; D is perhaps TRBD2 (5 bases). The germline gives CDR1 LNHDA, CDR2 SQIVND (reference sequence). V was trimmed by 3 bases and J by 5 bases, leaving 16 bases between them. CDR3 length: 15 amino acids.

The chain has TRBV4-2 and TRBJ2-7; D call uncertain. V was clipped by 1 base and J by 3 bases, with 13 bases between them. The CDR3 runs 15 residues. CDR1 is LGHNA, CDR2 YNFKEQ, per germline. DNA for the CDR3: TGTGCCAGCAGCCAAGGTTCGCCCACCAACTACGAGCAGTACTTC. It is translated as CASSQGSPTNYEQYF.

The chain employs TRBV6-2 or TRBV6-3 and TRBJ2-7; 9 bases match TRBD2. Germline V lookup: CDR1 MNHEY, CDR2 SVGEGT. The CDR3 is 17 residues long. Losses at the gene ends were 5 bases for V and 2 bases for J; bases not matched to a gene: 13. The CDR3 nucleotides read TGTGCCAGCAGTCACCGCGGTGTGTTAGCGGGAGCCTACGAGCAGTACTTC. It is translated as CASSHRGVLAGAYEQYF.

This clonotype has ten or more counts. J is TRBJ2-6 and V is TRBV28; D is perhaps TRBD1 (6 bases). Trimming pared 3 bases from V and 0 bases from J, leaving 12 bases between. The V gene's germline CDR1 is MDHEN and CDR2 SYDVKM. The CDR3 is made up of 17 amino acids. The DNA of the CDR3 is TGTGCCAGCAGTTTGCGGACAGAATCCTCTGGGGCCAACGTCCTGACTTTC. Translation: CASSLRTESSGANVLTF. The full variable domain, completed using reference TRBV28 and TRBJ2-6, is DVKVTQSSRYLVKRTGEKVFLECVQDMDHENMFWYRQDPGLGLRLIYFSYDVKMKEKGDIPEGYSVSREKKERFSLILESASTNQTSMYLCASSLRTESSGANVLTFGAGSRLTVL.

This clonotype was recorded at least ten times. The V and J genes are TRBV27 and TRBJ1-2, with D unclear. Germline CDR1 MNHEY, CDR2 SMNVEV (reference sequence). This CDR3 has 11 residues. Trimming took 5 bases from V and 8 from J, leaving 9 bases between them. This CDR3 reads CASSVFKGYTF. CDR3 DNA: TGTGCCAGCAGTGTCTTTAAGGGCTACACCTTC.

This clonotype was recorded at least ten times. V gene TRBV10-3 combines with J gene TRBJ2-2; D is ambiguous. V dropped 3 bases and J dropped 2 bases, with 4 bases sitting between them. The CDR3 sequence is 13 residues long. In germline, CDR1 is ENHRY, CDR2 SYGVKD. The CDR3 coding sequence is TGTGCCATCAGTGATGTCAACACCGGGGAGCTGTTTTTT. It specifies CAISDVNTGELFF.

This clonotype was recorded at least ten times. V and J are TRBV12-3 or TRBV12-4 and TRBJ2-2; D may be TRBD1 or TRBD2 (7 bases each). V gave up 6 bases and J gave up 4 bases, with 12 bases separating them. The CDR3 has 14 amino acids. As DNA, the CDR3 is TGTGCCAGCAGCCAGGGGGGGCGCACCGGGGAGCTGTTTTTT. Amino acids: CASSQGGRTGELFF.

A note on this clonotype: A much larger clone differs from this one at a single base, so this may be a read error. J is TRBJ2-2 and V is TRBV6-1; D is undetermined. Trimming took off 7 bases at V and 7 bases at J, with 10 bases between the two ends. The length of the CDR3 is 12 residues. Looked up from germline, CDR1 is MNHNS and CDR2 is SASEGT. CDR3 amino acids: CASIALRGELFF. DNA for the CDR3: TGTGCCAGCATTGCACTGCGCGGGGAGCTGTTTTTT.

The V and J genes are TRBV7-8 and TRBJ2-7; 10 bases are a match to TRBD2. Germline CDR1 SGHVS, CDR2 FQNEAQ. The CDR3 is 14 residues long. J was trimmed by 7 bases and V by 3 bases; bases with no gene match: 6. The CDR3 reads CASSFLAGDWEQYF. CDR3 DNA sequence: TGTGCCAGCAGCTTCCTAGCGGGAGACTGGGAGCAGTACTTC.

In this sample, this clonotype turned up many times. This rearrangement joins TRBV28 to TRBJ2-6; tentatively, D is TRBD1 or TRBD2 (6 bases each). Germline assignment: CDR1 MDHEN and CDR2 SYDVKM. This CDR3 has 16 residues. V lost 8 bases and J 4 bases, leaving 18 bases between the germline ends. The CDR3 sequence is CASLGAGGSGANVLTF. Written as DNA, the CDR3 is TGTGCCAGCCTCGGGGCCGGGGGCTCCGGGGCCAACGTCCTGACTTTC.

Ten or more counts support this clonotype. The J gene is TRBJ2-3, the V gene TRBV11-2; TRBD2 aligns across 8 bases. In germline, CDR1 is SGHAT, CDR2 FQNNGV. CDR3 length: 15 residues. The V gene end was trimmed by 2 bases and the J gene end by 7 bases; junction bases not matched to a gene: 8. The CDR3 DNA sequence: TGTGCCAGCAGCTTAAGAGCGGGAGTCCAAAATACGCAGTATTTT. It yields the protein CASSLRAGVQNTQYF.

Ten or more counts support this clonotype. The rearrangement joins TRBV13 to TRBJ2-7; 10 bases line up with TRBD1. The length of the CDR3 is 17 residues. Germline CDR1 is PRHDT and CDR2 is FYEKMQ (reference sequence). J gave up 5 bases and V 3 bases, and 13 bases lay outside the gene matches. CDR3 in DNA: TGTGCCAGCAGCTTGAGGAACTCCGGGACAGGGGACGACGAGCAGTACTTC. Translation gives CASSLRNSGTGDDEQYF.

This clonotype was counted between two and nine times. J is TRBJ1-4 and V is TRBV20-1; the D is unclear. This CDR3 contains 13 residues. CDR1 is DFQATT and CDR2 is SNEGSKA in the germline V gene (reference sequence). V lost 6 bases and J 3 bases, leaving 11 bases between the germline ends. The CDR3 is CSATRTANEKLFF. The CDR3 bases are TGCAGTGCGACCCGGACCGCTAATGAAAAACTGTTTTTT.

V gene TRBV5-8 combines with J gene TRBJ2-4; tentatively, D is TRBD1 (6 bases). The CDR3 spans 17 residues. Germline V gene data show CDR1 as SGHTS and CDR2 as YDEGEE. V was cut by 6 bases and J by 2 bases, with 21 bases left in between. Here the CDR3 DNA reads TGTGCCAGCATCCCTGGGGGCGCCGCGGGTACCAAAAACATTCAGTACTTC. Residues: CASIPGGAAGTKNIQYF. The full variable domain, rest sourced from reference TRBV5-8 and TRBJ2-4, is EAGVTQSPTHLIKTRGQQATLRCSPISGHTSVYWYQQALGLGLQFLLWYDEGEERNRGNFPPRFSGRQFPNYSSELNVNALELEDSALYLCASIPGGAAGTKNIQYFGAGTRLSVL.

J is TRBJ2-3 and V is TRBV24-1, with 9 bases identical to TRBD1. The V segment lost 3 bases and the J segment 4 bases; nucleotides outside the gene matches: 10. The CDR3 runs 17 residues. The germline V gene encodes CDR1 KGHDR and CDR2 SFDVKD. CDR3 loop: CATSDPGQGNGADTQYF. The CDR3, as DNA: TGTGCCACCAGTGATCCGGGACAGGGTAATGGTGCAGATACGCAGTATTTT.